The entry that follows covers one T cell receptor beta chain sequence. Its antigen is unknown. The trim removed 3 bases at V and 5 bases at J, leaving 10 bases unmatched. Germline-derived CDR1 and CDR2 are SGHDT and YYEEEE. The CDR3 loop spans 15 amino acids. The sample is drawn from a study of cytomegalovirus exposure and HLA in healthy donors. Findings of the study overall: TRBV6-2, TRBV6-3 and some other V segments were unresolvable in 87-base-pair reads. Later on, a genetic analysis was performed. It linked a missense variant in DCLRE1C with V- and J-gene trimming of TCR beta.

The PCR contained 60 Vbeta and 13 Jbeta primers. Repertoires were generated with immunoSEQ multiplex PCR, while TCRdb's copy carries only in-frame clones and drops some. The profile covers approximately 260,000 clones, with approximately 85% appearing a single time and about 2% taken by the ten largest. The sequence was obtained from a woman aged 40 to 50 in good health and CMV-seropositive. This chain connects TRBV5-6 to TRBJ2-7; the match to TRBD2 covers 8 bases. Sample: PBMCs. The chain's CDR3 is CASSSAGGITHEQYF. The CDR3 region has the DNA TGTGCCAGCAGCTCGGCGGGAGGTATAACCCACGAGCAGTACTTC.